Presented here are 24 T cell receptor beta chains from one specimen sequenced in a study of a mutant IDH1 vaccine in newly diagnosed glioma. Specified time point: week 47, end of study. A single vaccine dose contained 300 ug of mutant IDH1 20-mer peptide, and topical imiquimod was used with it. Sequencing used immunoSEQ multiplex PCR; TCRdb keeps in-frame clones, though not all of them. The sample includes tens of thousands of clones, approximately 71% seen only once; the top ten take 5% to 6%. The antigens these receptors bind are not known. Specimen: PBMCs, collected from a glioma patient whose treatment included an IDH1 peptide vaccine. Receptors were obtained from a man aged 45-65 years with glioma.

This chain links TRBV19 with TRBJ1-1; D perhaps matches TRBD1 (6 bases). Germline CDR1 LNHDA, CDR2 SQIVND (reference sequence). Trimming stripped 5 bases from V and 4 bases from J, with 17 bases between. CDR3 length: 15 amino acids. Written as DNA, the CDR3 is TGTGCCAGTAGTTTGATGACAGGCCAGAGCACTGAAGCTTTCTTT. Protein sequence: CASSLMTGQSTEAFF.

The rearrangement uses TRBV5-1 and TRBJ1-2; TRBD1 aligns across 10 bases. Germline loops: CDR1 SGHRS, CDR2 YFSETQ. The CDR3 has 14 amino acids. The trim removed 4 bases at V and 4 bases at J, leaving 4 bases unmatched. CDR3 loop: CASSPGQGVYGYTF. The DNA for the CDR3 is TGCGCCAGCAGCCCTGGACAGGGGGTCTATGGCTACACCTTC.

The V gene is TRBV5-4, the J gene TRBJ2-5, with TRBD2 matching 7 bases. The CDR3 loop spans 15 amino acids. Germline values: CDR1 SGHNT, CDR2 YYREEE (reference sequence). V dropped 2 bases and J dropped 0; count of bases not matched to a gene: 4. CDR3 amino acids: CASSFWGGNQETQYF. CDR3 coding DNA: TGTGCCAGCAGCTTCTGGGGGGGTAACCAAGAGACCCAGTACTTC.

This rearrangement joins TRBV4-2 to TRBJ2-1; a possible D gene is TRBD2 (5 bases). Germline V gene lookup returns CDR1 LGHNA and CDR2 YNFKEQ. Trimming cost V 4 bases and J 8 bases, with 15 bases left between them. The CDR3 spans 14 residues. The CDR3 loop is CASSLNPGADEQFF. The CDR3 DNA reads TGTGCCAGCAGCCTAAACCCCGGAGCGGATGAGCAGTTCTTC.

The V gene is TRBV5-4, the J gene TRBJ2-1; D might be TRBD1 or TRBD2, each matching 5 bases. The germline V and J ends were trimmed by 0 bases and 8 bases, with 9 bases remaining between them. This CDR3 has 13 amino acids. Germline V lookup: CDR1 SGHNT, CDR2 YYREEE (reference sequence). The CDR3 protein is CASSLGRGDEQFF. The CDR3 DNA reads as TGTGCCAGCAGCTTGGGTCGAGGGGATGAGCAGTTCTTC.

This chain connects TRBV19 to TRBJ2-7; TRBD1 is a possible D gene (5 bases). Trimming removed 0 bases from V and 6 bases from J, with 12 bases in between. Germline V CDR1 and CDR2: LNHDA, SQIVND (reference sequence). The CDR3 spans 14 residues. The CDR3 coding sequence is TGTGCCAGTAGTATAGATGTGGGGCGCGGCGAGCAGTACTTC. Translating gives CASSIDVGRGEQYF.

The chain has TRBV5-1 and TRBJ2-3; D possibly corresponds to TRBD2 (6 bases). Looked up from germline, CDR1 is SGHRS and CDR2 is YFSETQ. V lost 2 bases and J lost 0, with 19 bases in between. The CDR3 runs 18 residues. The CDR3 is CASSLGSSGSTSTDTQYF. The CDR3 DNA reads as TGCGCCAGCAGCTTAGGAAGTAGCGGAAGCACTAGCACAGATACGCAGTATTTT.

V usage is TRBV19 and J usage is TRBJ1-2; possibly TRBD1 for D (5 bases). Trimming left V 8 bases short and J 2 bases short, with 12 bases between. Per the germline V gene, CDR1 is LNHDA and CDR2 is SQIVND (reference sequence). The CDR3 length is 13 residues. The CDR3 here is CASHQGTNYGYTF. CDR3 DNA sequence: TGTGCCAGTCATCAGGGCACCAACTATGGCTACACCTTC. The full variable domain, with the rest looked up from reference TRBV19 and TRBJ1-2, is DGGITQSPKYLFRKEGQNVTLSCEQNLNHDAMYWYRQDPGQGLRLIYYSQIVNDFQKGDIAEGYSVSREKKESFPLTVTSAQKNPTAFYLCASHQGTNYGYTFGSGTRLTVV.

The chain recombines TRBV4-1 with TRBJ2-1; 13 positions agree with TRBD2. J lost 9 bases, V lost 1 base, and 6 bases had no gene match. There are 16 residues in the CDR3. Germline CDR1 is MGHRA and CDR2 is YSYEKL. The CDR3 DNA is TGCGCCAGCAGCCAAGTGGGGACTAGCGGGGTGGTTGAGCAGTTCTTC. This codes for CASSQVGTSGVVEQFF.

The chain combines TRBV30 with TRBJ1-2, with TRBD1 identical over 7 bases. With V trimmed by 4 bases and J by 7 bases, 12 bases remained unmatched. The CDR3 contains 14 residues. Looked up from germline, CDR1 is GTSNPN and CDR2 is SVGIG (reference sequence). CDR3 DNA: TGTGCCTGGACGGTCTCACAGGGGAGAGGTGGCTACACCTTC. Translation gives CAWTVSQGRGGYTF.

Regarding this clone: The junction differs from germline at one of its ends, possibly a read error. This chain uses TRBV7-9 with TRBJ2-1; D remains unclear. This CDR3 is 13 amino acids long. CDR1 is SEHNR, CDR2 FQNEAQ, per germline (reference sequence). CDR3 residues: CASSLAKIPVLVF. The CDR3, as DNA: TGTGCCAGCAGCTTAGCCAAGATCCCCGTGCTGGTCTTC.

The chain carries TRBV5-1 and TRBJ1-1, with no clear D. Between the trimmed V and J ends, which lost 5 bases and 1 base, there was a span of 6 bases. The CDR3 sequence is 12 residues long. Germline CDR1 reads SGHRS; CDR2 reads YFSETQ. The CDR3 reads CASRKRNTEAFF. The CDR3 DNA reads TGCGCCAGCAGGAAAAGGAACACTGAAGCTTTCTTT.

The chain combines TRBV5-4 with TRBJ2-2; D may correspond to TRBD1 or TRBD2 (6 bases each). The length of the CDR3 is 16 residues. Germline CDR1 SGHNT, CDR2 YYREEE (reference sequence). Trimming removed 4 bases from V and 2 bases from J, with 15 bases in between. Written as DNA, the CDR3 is TGTGCCAGCAGCCCCGGGGGCCCAGTAAACACCGGGGAGCTGTTTTTT. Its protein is CASSPGGPVNTGELFF.

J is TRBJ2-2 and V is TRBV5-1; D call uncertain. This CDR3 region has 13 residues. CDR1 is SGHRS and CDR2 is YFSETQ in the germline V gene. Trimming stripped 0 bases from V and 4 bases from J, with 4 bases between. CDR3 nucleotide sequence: TGCGCCAGCAGCTTGGAGGGCACCGGGGAGCTGTTTTTT. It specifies CASSLEGTGELFF.

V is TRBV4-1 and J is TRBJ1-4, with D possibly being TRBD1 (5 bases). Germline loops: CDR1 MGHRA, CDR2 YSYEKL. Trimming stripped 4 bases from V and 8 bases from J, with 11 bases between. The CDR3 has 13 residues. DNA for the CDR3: TGCGCCAGCAGCCCTTTGGGGGTGGAAAAACTGTTTTTT. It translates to CASSPLGVEKLFF.

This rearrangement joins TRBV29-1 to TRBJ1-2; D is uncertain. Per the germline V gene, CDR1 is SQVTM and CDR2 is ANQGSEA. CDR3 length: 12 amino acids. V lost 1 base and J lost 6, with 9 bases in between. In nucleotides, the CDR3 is TGCAGCGTTGAAGTTCGGCGGCATGGCTACACCTTC. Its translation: CSVEVRRHGYTF.

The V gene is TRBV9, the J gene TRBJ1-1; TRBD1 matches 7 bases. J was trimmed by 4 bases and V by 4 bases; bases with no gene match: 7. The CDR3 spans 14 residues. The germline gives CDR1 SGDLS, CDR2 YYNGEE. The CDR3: CASSSNRGSTEAFF. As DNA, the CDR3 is TGTGCCAGCAGCTCGAACAGGGGCAGCACTGAAGCTTTCTTT.

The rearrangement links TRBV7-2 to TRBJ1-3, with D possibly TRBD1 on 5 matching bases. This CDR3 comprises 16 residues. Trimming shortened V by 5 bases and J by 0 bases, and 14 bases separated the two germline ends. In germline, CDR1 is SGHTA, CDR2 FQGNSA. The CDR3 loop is CASSESQAPSGNTIYF. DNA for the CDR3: TGTGCCAGCAGCGAATCACAGGCCCCCTCTGGAAACACCATATATTTT.

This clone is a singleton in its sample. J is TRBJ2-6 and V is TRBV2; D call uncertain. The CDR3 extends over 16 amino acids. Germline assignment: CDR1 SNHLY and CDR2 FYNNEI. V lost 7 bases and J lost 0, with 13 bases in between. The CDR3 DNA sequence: TGTGCCAGCACCAGAACGGCAATCTCTGGGGCCAACGTCCTGACTTTC. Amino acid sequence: CASTRTAISGANVLTF.

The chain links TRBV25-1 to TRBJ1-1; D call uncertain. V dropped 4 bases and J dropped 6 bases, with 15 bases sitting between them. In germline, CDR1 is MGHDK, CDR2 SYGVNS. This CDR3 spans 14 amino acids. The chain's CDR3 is CASSAWTIASEAFF. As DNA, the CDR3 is TGTGCCAGCAGTGCCTGGACGATTGCCTCTGAAGCTTTCTTT. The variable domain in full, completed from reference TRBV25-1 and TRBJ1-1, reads EADIYQTPRYLVIGTGKKITLECSQTMGHDKMYWYQQDPGMELHLIHYSYGVNSTEKGDLSSESTVSRIRTEHFPLTLESARPSHTSQYLCASSAWTIASEAFFGQGTRLTVV.

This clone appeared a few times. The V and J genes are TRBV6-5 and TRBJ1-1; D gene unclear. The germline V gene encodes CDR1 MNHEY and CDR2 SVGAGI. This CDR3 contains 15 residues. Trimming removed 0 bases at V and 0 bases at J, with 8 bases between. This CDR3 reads CASSYSLSMNTEAFF. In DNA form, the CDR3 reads TGTGCCAGCAGTTACTCGTTGAGCATGAACACTGAAGCTTTCTTT.

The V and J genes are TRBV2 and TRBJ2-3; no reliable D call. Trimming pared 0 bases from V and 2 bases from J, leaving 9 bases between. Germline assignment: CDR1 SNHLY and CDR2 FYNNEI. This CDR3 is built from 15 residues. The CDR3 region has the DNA TGTGCCAGCAGTGAAGCGAGAGACCTCACAGATACGCAGTATTTT. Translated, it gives CASSEARDLTDTQYF.

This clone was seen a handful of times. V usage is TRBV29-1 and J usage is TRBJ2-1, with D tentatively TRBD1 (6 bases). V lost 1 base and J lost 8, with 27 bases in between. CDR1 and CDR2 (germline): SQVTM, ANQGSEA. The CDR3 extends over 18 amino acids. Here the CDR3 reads CSVEAFSVEQGEIDEQFF. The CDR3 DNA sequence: TGCAGCGTTGAAGCGTTCTCCGTGGAACAGGGCGAGATAGATGAGCAGTTCTTC.

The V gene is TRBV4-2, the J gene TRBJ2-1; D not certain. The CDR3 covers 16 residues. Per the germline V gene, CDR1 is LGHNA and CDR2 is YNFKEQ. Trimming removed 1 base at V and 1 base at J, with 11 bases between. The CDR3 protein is CASSQGGVGSYNEQFF. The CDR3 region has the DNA TGTGCCAGCAGCCAAGGTGGGGTTGGTTCCTACAATGAGCAGTTCTTC.